These 23 T cell receptor beta chains came from one sample sequenced in a study of blood T cell repertoires in COVID-19. Sequencing used immunoSEQ multiplex PCR; TCRdb keeps in-frame clones, though not all of them. The profile shows approximately 190,000 clones, 79% of them singletons. The sample was peripheral blood. These receptors all stem from a man aged 55 to 70 with active or convalescent COVID-19.

V is TRBV23-1 and J is TRBJ2-1; 12 bases agree with TRBD2. TRBV23-1 is classed as an ORF, of uncertain function. This CDR3 has 18 amino acids. The V segment lost 0 bases and the J segment 4 bases; nucleotides outside the gene matches: 7. The CDR3 DNA sequence: TGCGCCAGCAGTCAATCTAGCCTAGCGGGAGGGCCGTACAATGAGCAGTTCTTC. Protein product: CASSQSSLAGGPYNEQFF.

The V and J genes are TRBV7-3 and TRBJ2-7, with a tentative D call TRBD2 (6 bases). This CDR3 has 15 amino acids. V was clipped by 5 bases and J by 2 bases, with 16 bases between them. Germline CDR1 SGHTA, CDR2 FQGTGA. The CDR3 loop is CASSPDAGGAYEQYF. CDR3 sequence (DNA): TGTGCCAGCAGCCCAGACGCTGGAGGGGCCTACGAGCAGTACTTC.

The chain couples TRBV7-8 to TRBJ2-7; D not resolved. CDR3 size: 13 residues. CDR1 and CDR2 from the germline V gene are SGHVS and FQNEAQ. The V gene lost 5 bases and the J gene lost 4 bases, with 12 bases spanning the gap. CDR3 region: CASSPNRGYEQYF. The CDR3 DNA follows: TGTGCCAGCAGCCCAAACCGCGGATACGAGCAGTACTTC.

The chain employs TRBV14 and TRBJ1-6, with D possibly TRBD1 on 5 matching bases. There are 13 residues in the CDR3. Deletions cut 5 bases from V and 7 bases from J, with 9 bases between. Looked up from germline, CDR1 is SGHDN and CDR2 is FVKESK. The CDR3 loop reads CASSIRQNSPLHF. The CDR3 bases are TGTGCCAGCAGCATCCGACAGAATTCACCCCTCCACTTT.

The rearrangement joins TRBV19 to TRBJ1-2; 9 bases match TRBD1. The length of the CDR3 is 15 residues. J gave up 2 bases and V 4 bases, and 5 bases lay outside the gene matches. The germline CDR1 and CDR2 sequences are LNHDA and SQIVND (reference sequence). CDR3 DNA sequence: TGTGCCAGTAGTACCGCCGGGACAGGGAACTATGGCTACACCTTC. As protein: CASSTAGTGNYGYTF.

The chain joins TRBV9 to TRBJ2-2; D is perhaps TRBD2 (6 bases). The V end lost 0 bases, the J end lost 6 bases, and 6 bases lay between the germline ends. The CDR3 extends over 13 amino acids. Germline V CDR1 and CDR2: SGDLS, YYNGEE. CDR3 sequence: CASSVGGAGELFF. As DNA, the CDR3 is TGTGCCAGCAGCGTAGGCGGGGCCGGGGAGCTGTTTTTT.

The rearrangement links TRBV18 to TRBJ1-1; no firm D call. The V end lost 0 bases, the J end lost 2 bases, and 16 bases lay between the germline ends. In germline, CDR1 is KGHSH, CDR2 LQKENI. CDR3 size: 17 residues. The DNA for the CDR3 is TGTGCCAGCTCACCACCTGTACGGGGTGGCGGAAACACTGAAGCTTTCTTT. Translating gives CASSPPVRGGGNTEAFF.

The V and J genes are TRBV4-1 and TRBJ2-7; no definite D call. The germline CDR1 and CDR2 sequences are MGHRA and YSYEKL. V shed 2 bases and J shed 4 bases, with 18 bases lying between them. This CDR3 region has 16 residues. The CDR3 here is CASSQMGPRSGYEQYF. CDR3 bases: TGCGCCAGCAGCCAAATGGGTCCCCGTTCGGGTTACGAGCAGTACTTC.

The chain is built from TRBV4-3 and TRBJ2-3; 7 bases map to TRBD1. Germline CDR1 and CDR2: LGHNA and YSLEER. CDR3 length equals 15 residues. After removal of 3 bases from V and 2 bases from J, the junction contained 5 bases not matched to a gene. CDR3 protein: CASSHLDRDTDTQYF. The CDR3 bases are TGCGCCAGCAGCCACCTCGACAGGGACACAGATACGCAGTATTTT.

The chain combines TRBV6-5 with TRBJ2-7, with 9 bases aligning to TRBD2. From germline, CDR1 is MNHEY and CDR2 SVGAGI. Trimming cost V 4 bases and J 1 base; bases outside gene matches: 8. This CDR3 is built from 16 residues. The CDR3 coding sequence is TGTGCCAGCAGTTCCTTGGGACTAGCTCTTTCCTACGAGCAGTACTTC. This translates into CASSSLGLALSYEQYF.

The chain combines TRBV6-5 with TRBJ2-3, with D perhaps TRBD1 (6 bases). Germline CDR1 is MNHEY and CDR2 is SVGAGI. This CDR3 has 14 amino acids. V was cut by 6 bases and J by 4 bases, with 14 bases left in between. The CDR3 loop reads CASSRTGQADTQYF. CDR3 coding DNA: TGTGCCAGCAGCCGAACGGGACAAGCAGATACGCAGTATTTT.

The V gene is TRBV5-6, the J gene TRBJ1-1, with TRBD1 matching over 11 bases. V dropped 3 bases and J dropped 4; count of bases not matched to a gene: 2. The CDR3 sequence is 14 residues long. Germline V gene sequence: CDR1 SGHDT, CDR2 YYEEEE. CDR3 DNA sequence: TGTGCCAGCAGCTACGGGACAGGGGGCACTGAAGCTTTCTTT. This encodes CASSYGTGGTEAFF.

This clone was counted a few times. For the CDR3, the DNA is TGTGCCAGCAGCTCGGAGGGGCGACGAGCCGCGCAGTACTTC. Translating gives CASSSEGRRAAQYF. The V gene is TRBV5-4, the J gene TRBJ2-7; D may be TRBD2 (6 bases). CDR1 is SGHNT and CDR2 is YYREEE in the germline V gene (reference sequence). V was trimmed by 3 bases and J by 9 bases, leaving 19 bases between them. This CDR3 has 14 residues.

The chain joins TRBV10-3 to TRBJ2-1; D is uncertain. Germline values: CDR1 ENHRY, CDR2 SYGVKD. There are 14 residues in the CDR3. Trimming pared 0 bases from V and 8 bases from J, leaving 11 bases between. CDR3 DNA sequence: TGTGCCATCAGTGAGTCGTTTAGCCCCTATGAGCAGTTCTTC. This codes for CAISESFSPYEQFF.

The chain carries TRBV7-2 and TRBJ2-2; 9 bases align to TRBD1. V lost 6 bases to trimming and J lost 4 bases; unmatched junction nucleotides: 6. CDR1 is SGHTA and CDR2 is FQGNSA in the germline V gene. The CDR3 sequence is 15 residues long. Written as DNA, the CDR3 is TGTGCCAGCAGATACAGGGGGCAGGCCACCGGGGAGCTGTTTTTT. This encodes CASRYRGQATGELFF.

This rearrangement joins TRBV11-3 to TRBJ1-6, with 9 bases that match TRBD1. The CDR3 contains 14 residues. V shed 5 bases and J 7 bases; nucleotides not matched to a gene: 3. The germline gives CDR1 SGHNT, CDR2 YENEEA. The CDR3 reads CASSVGQGNSPLHF. CDR3 coding DNA: TGTGCCAGCAGCGTCGGACAGGGGAATTCACCCCTCCACTTT.

The V call is TRBV5-5, the J call TRBJ2-3; a weak D match, TRBD1 (5 bases). Germline loops: CDR1 SGHKS, CDR2 YYEKEE (reference sequence). V gave up 4 bases and J gave up 2 bases, with 17 bases separating them. There are 16 residues in the CDR3. CDR3 DNA sequence: TGTGCCAGCAGCCAGGGTGGTCGCGGACCCACAGATACGCAGTATTTT. This encodes CASSQGGRGPTDTQYF.

The chain employs TRBV14 and TRBJ2-6, with D tentatively TRBD2 (5 bases). V was cut by 4 bases and J by 0 bases, with 13 bases left in between. The germline gives CDR1 SGHDN, CDR2 FVKESK. This CDR3 is built from 17 residues. The CDR3 DNA follows: TGTGCCAGCAGCCCCCGGACGGGGAACTCTGGGGCCAACGTCCTGACTTTC. Its translation is CASSPRTGNSGANVLTF.

V gene TRBV19 combines with J gene TRBJ2-1; 14 nucleotides align to TRBD2. Germline V lookup: CDR1 LNHDA, CDR2 SQIVND (reference sequence). This CDR3 is 17 amino acids long. V trimming: 4 bases; J trimming: 6 bases; junction bases outside the gene matches: 8. CDR3 sequence (DNA): TGTGCCAGTAGTAGGGGACTAGCGGGAGTCTTTGTCAATGAGCAGTTCTTC. Protein: CASSRGLAGVFVNEQFF.

The rearrangement uses TRBV7-2 and TRBJ2-1, with 9 bases identical to TRBD2. The CDR3 covers 13 residues. The J segment lost 9 bases and the V segment lost 6 bases, leaving 6 bases of the junction unmatched. Per germline, CDR1 SGHTA and CDR2 FQGNSA. The CDR3 is CASSRGREGEQFF. CDR3 coding DNA: TGTGCCAGCAGTCGAGGGCGGGAGGGTGAGCAGTTCTTC.

This rearrangement joins TRBV7-3 to TRBJ2-3; 9 bases match TRBD2. Trimming removed 4 bases from V and 9 bases from J; junction bases left unmatched: 5. The CDR3 loop spans 13 amino acids. CDR1 SGHTA and CDR2 FQGTGA come from the germline V gene. The DNA of the CDR3 is TGTGCCAGCAGCTCCTACCTAGCGGGAACGCAGTATTTT. The encoded protein is CASSSYLAGTQYF.

This clone came up a few times. The chain combines TRBV4-3 with TRBJ2-7; the D gene is possibly TRBD1 (5 bases). The V gene lost 0 bases and the J gene lost 3 bases, with 18 bases spanning the gap. The germline V gene has CDR1 LGHNA and CDR2 YSLEER. This CDR3 has 17 residues. The CDR3 loop is CASSQEGDRQIVYEQYF. Here the CDR3 DNA reads TGCGCCAGCAGCCAAGAAGGGGATCGGCAGATTGTCTACGAGCAGTACTTC.

The sample holds one count of this clone. V usage is TRBV28 and J usage is TRBJ2-7, with TRBD1 identical over 9 bases. V gave up 4 bases and J gave up 0 bases; unmatched junction bases: 4. Germline V gives CDR1 MDHEN, CDR2 SYDVKM. The CDR3 is 15 amino acids. DNA for the CDR3: TGTGCCAGCAGTTCGACGGGACAGGGCTCCTACGAGCAGTACTTC. Protein product: CASSSTGQGSYEQYF.